This entry describes one TCR beta chain. The CDR3 totals 18 residues. The V and J ends lost 5 bases and 4 bases, in that order; junction bases with no gene match: 12. Germline V gene data show CDR1 as WSHSY and CDR2 as SAAADI. Data came from immunoSEQ multiplex PCR; TCRdb stores just in-frame clones and leaves some out. Found here are 65,000 to 80,000 clones, around 92% of them singletons; the top ten hold roughly 0.37%. The data belong to a study of technical replicates of blood from a few donors. The chain couples TRBV10-2 to TRBJ2-6; 9 nucleotides line up with TRBD1. This TCR was sampled from a human donor in good health. The sequencing input was T cells isolated from PBMCs. Here the CDR3 reads CASSLLRTGAAGANVLTF. DNA of the CDR3: TGCGCCAGCAGTCTGTTAAGGACAGGGGCCGCCGGGGCCAACGTCCTGACTTTC.